This TCR beta chain was captured in a study of blood T cell repertoires in COVID-19 (TCRdb year 2020). Looking at the study overall: Collaborator samples came from the United States, Italy and Spain and covered acute and convalescent phases of COVID-19. A freely available public database, intended as a resource for researchers studying the immune response to SARS-CoV-2, is where the repertoires were released. The samples were drawn from the first 160 participants of the ongoing ImmuneRACE study and from about 1,200 subjects provided by 6 global collaborators. The material from the prospective study consisted of cDNA or gDNA derived from T cells, B-cell-depleted T cells, or PBMCs. Where available, HLA class I and class II types were taken from metadata supplied by the sample provider and were not determined by assay-based typing. The sample metadata nearly always contained a de-identified subject ID, COVID-19 status, age in years and sex. Subjects who had been exposed to COVID-19, were actively infected with it, or had recovered from it provided the deeply sampled blood TCRbeta repertoires that made up the dataset. Findings and caveats that apply to the study as a whole: The amount of clinical and demographic metadata varied by source and participant and was provided uncurated.

Whole blood was collected in K2EDTA tubes by collaborating institutions according to the institutions' own protocols. For TCRbeta analysis, collaborators shipped samples in one of three forms: frozen whole blood, isolated PBMCs, or DNA extracted from either of those sample types. The immunoSEQ Assay, a bias-controlled multiplex PCR, was used to amplify TCRbeta CDR3 regions from genomic DNA. Under the source paper's analysis protocol: Nucleated cell counts per sample were estimated from amplification of reference gene primers within the assay. To quantify the absolute abundance of each unique TCRbeta CDR3 rearrangement, sequence reads were collapsed and filtered. For each sample, productive Simpson clonality was calculated as the square root of Simpson's diversity index over productive rearrangements. The source is immuneACCESS, and TCRdb retained only in-frame sequences with V and J called. Part of the clones is not carried over; for the studies checked, unresolved V genes explain less than half of this, and the remainder is unexplained. V and J calls and clone size come straight from that table; D and trimming were deduced from the DNA. This sample has about 64,000 clones in its table, and more than 65% of those were observed once. The ten biggest clones cover around 5.3% of the sample.

CDR1 and CDR2, looked up from the germline V gene, are MDHEN and SYDVKM. Measured from the cysteine to the phenylalanine, the CDR3 is 16 residues long. Kept here is only the CDR3 DNA, which spans 48 bases and is read in frame from base 1. Cut back by 5 bases and 6 bases, the V and J ends lie 17 bases apart. About this clone itself: The target of this receptor is not known. Per-nucleotide qualities are absent, and no much larger clonotype sits a single base away.

The sequence derives from a human donor in a cohort sampled during active COVID-19. Here the chain combines TRBV28 and TRBJ1-6; TRBD1 is perhaps the D gene, given 5 matching bases. The sample comprised peripheral blood. The CDR3 amino acid sequence is: CASSAGTELFNSPLHF. The sequenced DNA is TGTGCCAGCAGTGCCGGGACTGAGCTTTTTAATTCACCCCTCCACTTT.